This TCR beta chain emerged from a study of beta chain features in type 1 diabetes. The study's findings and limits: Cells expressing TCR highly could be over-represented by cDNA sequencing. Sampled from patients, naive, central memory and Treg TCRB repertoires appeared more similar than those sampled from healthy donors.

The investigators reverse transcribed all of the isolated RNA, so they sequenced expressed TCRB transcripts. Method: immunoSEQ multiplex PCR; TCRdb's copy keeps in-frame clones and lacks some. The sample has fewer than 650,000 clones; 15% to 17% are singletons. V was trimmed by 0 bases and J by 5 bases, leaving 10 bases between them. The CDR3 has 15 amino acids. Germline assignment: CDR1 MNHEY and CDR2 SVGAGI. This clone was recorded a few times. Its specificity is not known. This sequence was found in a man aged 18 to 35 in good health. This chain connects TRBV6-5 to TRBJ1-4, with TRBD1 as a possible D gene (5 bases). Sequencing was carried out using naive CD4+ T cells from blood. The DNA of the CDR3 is TGTGCCAGCAGTTACTCCGGGGGATTAAATGAAAAACTGTTTTTT. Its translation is CASSYSGGLNEKLFF.